Sequencing of this T cell receptor (beta chain) was carried out in a study of cytomegalovirus exposure and HLA in healthy donors. Turning to the study itself: Unique TCRs numbering about 87 million, obtained from HLA-typed donors, made up an early data release.

As to this clone: Its antigen is currently unknown.

General study points: In vitro experiments confirmed that three CMV-associated chains were specific for CMV antigens. Later on, analysis showed that most CMV-associated TCR beta chains appeared to be HLA-restricted.

The PCR employed 60 Vbeta primers together with 13 Jbeta primers. The repertoire was sequenced with immunoSEQ multiplex PCR; TCRdb's copy has only in-frame clones and lacks some. In the table there are approximately 150,000 clones, around 75% of which are singletons. CDR1 SGHAT and CDR2 FQNNGV come from the germline V gene. This CDR3 is 14 amino acids long. The ends were cut back, 2 bases at V and 7 bases at J, with 14 bases in the middle. The sequenced sample was PBMCs. V is TRBV11-2 and J is TRBJ1-2; TRBD1 might be the D (6 bases). This TCR was sampled from a male donor in good health and CMV-seronegative. The CDR3 region has the DNA TGTGCCAGCAGCTTATCTACCGTACAGGGTGGCTACACCTTC. Translation: CASSLSTVQGGYTF.